This T cell receptor (beta chain) was sequenced during a study of PD-1 blockade in classical Hodgkin lymphoma. Using immunoSEQ multiplex PCR, the repertoire was profiled, and TCRdb retains in-frame clones only, with some absent. The table records 50,000 to 75,000 clones, about nine tenths of them present only once. General study findings and limits: Patients who initiated nivolumab within 1 year of ASCT were excluded.

There are 16 residues in the CDR3. This clone was detected once. The antigen is unknown. With no exception, relapse followed autologous stem cell transplantation in all patients, and brentuximab vedotin exposure varied. The rearrangement links TRBV21-1 to TRBJ1-2; TRBD1 is the table's D call, not checked against the DNA. TRBV21-1 is assigned pseudogene status. The sample consisted of peripheral blood mononuclear cells (PBMCs), taken at baseline. The sequence was collected from a human donor with classical Hodgkin lymphoma. DNA of the CDR3: TGTGCCAGCAGCAAAGTGGGGAGGTTGACAGGGGATGGCTACACCTTC. Amino acids: CASSKVGRLTGDGYTF.